This T cell receptor (beta chain) was captured by sequencing in a study of blood T cell repertoires in COVID-19 (dated by TCRdb to about 2020). Broadly, across the study: Collaborator samples came from the United States, Italy and Spain and covered acute and convalescent phases of COVID-19. The prospective study material was composed of cDNA or gDNA derived from T cells, B-cell-depleted T cells, or PBMCs. Deeply sampled blood TCRbeta repertoires from subjects exposed to, actively infected with, or recovered from COVID-19 were included in the dataset. A freely available public database, intended as a resource for researchers studying the immune response to SARS-CoV-2, is where the repertoires were released. Samples were obtained from the ongoing ImmuneRACE study (first 160 participants) and from 1,254 subjects provided by 6 global collaborators. Sample metadata almost always included a de-identified subject ID, COVID-19 status, age in years and sex. Where available, HLA class I and class II types were taken from metadata supplied by the sample provider and were not determined by assay-based typing. Broad study findings and their caveats: Clinical and demographic metadata were provided uncurated, with the amount varying by source and participant.

TCRbeta CDR3 regions were amplified from genomic DNA by means of the immunoSEQ Assay, a bias-controlled multiplex PCR. Per the original workflow: Nucleated cell counts per sample were estimated from amplification of reference gene primers within the assay. To quantify the absolute abundance of each unique TCRbeta CDR3 rearrangement, sequence reads were collapsed and filtered. Productive Simpson clonality was computed per sample as the square root of Simpson's diversity index over productive rearrangements. This is the immuneACCESS table as TCRdb keeps it, with only in-frame sequences that have V and J called. A part of the clones is gone; compared with another copy, unresolved V genes explain less than half, and the rest is unexplained. V, J and clone size derive from that table, while D and trimming were established from the DNA sequence. This sample lists roughly 270,000 clones; approximately 86% were detected once. Approximately 8.8% of the sample is held by the ten biggest clonotypes.

For this clone: This clone's antigen is unknown. No per-base quality is available; no much larger clone lies one base away.

V loses 1 base of germline sequence and J loses 1 base, and the interval between the two ends is 13 bases. CDR1 and CDR2 were assigned from the germline V gene as SQVTM and ANQGSEA. Including cysteine and phenylalanine, the CDR3 has 15 amino acids. Of all the DNA, just the CDR3 is kept, 45 bases in frame from base 1. The collaborating institutions used their own protocols to collect whole blood in K2EDTA tubes. For TCRbeta analysis, collaborator samples were shipped as frozen whole blood, as isolated PBMCs, or as DNA extracted from either sample type. Sequencing used peripheral blood. Recombination linked TRBV29-1 to TRBJ1-1; the D gene assignment is ambiguous. The clonotype comes from a man aged 18 to 29 with active or convalescent COVID-19. DNA sequence: TGCAGCGTTGAAGCCCTAGCGGCACCGAACACTGAAGCTTTCTTT. Translated, it reads CSVEALAAPNTEAFF.